The count of the clone carrying this TCR beta chain is one. Germline CDR1 and CDR2: LNHNV and YYDKDF (reference sequence). There are 13 residues in the CDR3. V lost 7 bases, J lost 3 bases, and 10 bases lay in between. The data belong to a study of blood T cell repertoires in COVID-19. On the study more broadly: Samples came from the United States, Italy and Spain, spanning acute and convalescent COVID-19. The cDNA or gDNA used as material had been derived from T cells, B-cell-depleted T cells, or PBMCs.

Assay: immunoSEQ multiplex PCR; the TCRdb copy retains only in-frame clones and omits some. This repertoire shows roughly 39,000 clones, over 70% found once; its top ten account for approximately 8.1%. The chain links TRBV15 to TRBJ1-3; D is perhaps TRBD1 (6 bases). The origin of this receptor is a woman aged 70-85 years with acute or convalescent COVID-19. The source material was peripheral blood. The CDR3 bases are TGTGCCACCACAACAGGGTATGGAAACACCATATATTTT. Residues: CATTTGYGNTIYF.